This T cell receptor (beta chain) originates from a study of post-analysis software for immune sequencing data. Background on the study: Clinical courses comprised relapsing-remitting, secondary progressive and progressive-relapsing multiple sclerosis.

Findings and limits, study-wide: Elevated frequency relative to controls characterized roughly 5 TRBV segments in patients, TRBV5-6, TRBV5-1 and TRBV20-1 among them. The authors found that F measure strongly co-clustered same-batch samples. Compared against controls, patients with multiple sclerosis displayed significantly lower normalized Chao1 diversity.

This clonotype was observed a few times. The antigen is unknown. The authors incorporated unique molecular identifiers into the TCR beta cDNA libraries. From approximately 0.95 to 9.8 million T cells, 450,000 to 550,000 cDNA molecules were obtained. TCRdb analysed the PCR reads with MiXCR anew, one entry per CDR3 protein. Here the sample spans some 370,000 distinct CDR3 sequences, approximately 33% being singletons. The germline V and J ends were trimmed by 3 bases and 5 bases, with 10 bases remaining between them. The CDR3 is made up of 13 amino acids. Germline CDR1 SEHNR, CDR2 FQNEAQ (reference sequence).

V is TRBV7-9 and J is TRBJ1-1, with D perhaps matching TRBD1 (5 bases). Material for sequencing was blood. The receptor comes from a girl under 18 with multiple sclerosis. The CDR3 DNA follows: TGTGCCAGCAGCTTCAGGGCTGGAACTGAAGCTTTCTTT. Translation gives CASSFRAGTEAFF.